These T cell receptor beta chains were read from a single sample in a study of cytomegalovirus exposure and HLA in healthy donors. Measured with immunoSEQ multiplex PCR; TCRdb has only the in-frame clones, and not every one. The table shows roughly 160,000 clones, with 60% to 80% occurring only once. The sequenced sample consisted of PBMCs. The receptors were gathered from a man between 18 and 29 years old in good health and CMV-seropositive. The CDR3 runs from the conserved cysteine through the conserved F or W. D genes are given only for firm matches. The listing skips clone size in some rows; elsewhere it reads once, few, many or a size class.

abundance,v_gene,j_gene,d_gene,CDR3aa,CDR3nt
-,TRBV6-1,TRBJ1-2,-,CASSEAGLFPPGYTF,TGTGCCAGCAGTGAAGCTGGCCTTTTTCCCCCTGGCTACACCTTC
-,TRBV15,TRBJ1-2,-,CATSRVGRELLYGYTF,TGTGCCACCAGCAGAGTAGGGAGAGAGCTCCTTTATGGCTACACCTTC
-,TRBV7-8,TRBJ2-3,-,CASSPNFRDTQYF,TGTGCCAGCAGCCCCAATTTCCGGGATACGCAGTATTTT
-,TRBV4-1,TRBJ2-5,-,CASSPPEGGGETQYF,TGCGCCAGCAGCCCCCCGGAGGGAGGAGGCGAGACCCAGTACTTC
-,TRBV30,TRBJ2-5,TRBD2,CAWTGGYQETQYF,TGTGCCTGGACCGGGGGGTACCAAGAGACCCAGTACTTC
-,TRBV7-9,TRBJ1-1,-,CASSHGGRDTEAFF,TGTGCCAGCAGCCACGGCGGCAGGGACACTGAAGCTTTCTTT
-,TRBV5-1,TRBJ2-3,TRBD1,CASSLEGADSDTQYF,TGCGCCAGCAGCTTGGAGGGGGCAGATTCAGATACGCAGTATTTT
-,TRBV9,TRBJ1-1,-,CASSVDAGKNTEAFF,TGTGCCAGCAGCGTAGACGCAGGGAAGAACACTGAAGCTTTCTTT
-,TRBV18,TRBJ2-7,-,CASSPNGGPFYEQYF,TGTGCCAGCTCACCAAACGGGGGACCGTTTTACGAGCAGTACTTC
-,TRBV27,TRBJ1-2,TRBD1,CASSLQRGQGMSNYGYIF,TGTGCCAGCAGTTTACAGCGCGGACAGGGTATGTCTAACTATGGCTACATCTTC
-,TRBV15,TRBJ1-1,-,CATSREGANTEAFF,TGTGCCACCAGCAGAGAGGGCGCGAACACTGAAGCTTTCTTT
-,TRBV19,TRBJ1-5,-,CASSMRGWDNQPQHF,TGTGCCAGTAGTATGCGGGGATGGGACAATCAGCCCCAGCATTTT
-,TRBV4-3,TRBJ2-3,-,CARNKTQGRHTDTQYF,TGCGCCAGAAACAAAACACAGGGGAGGCATACAGATACGCAGTATTTT
once,TRBV7-8,TRBJ1-5,TRBD1,CASSLVTGGVQPQHF,TGTGCCAGCAGCTTGGTGACAGGGGGCGTTCAGCCCCAGCATTTT
-,TRBV9,TRBJ2-5,-,CASSVGTAEETQYF,TGTGCCAGCAGCGTAGGGACAGCTGAAGAGACCCAGTACTTC
-,TRBV5-1,TRBJ2-3,-,CASSFWGHTDTQYF,TGCGCCAGCAGCTTTTGGGGCCACACAGATACGCAGTATTTT
few,TRBV5-6,TRBJ1-1,-,CASSLGGNTEAFF,TGTGCCAGCAGCTTGGGAGGGAACACTGAAGCTTTCTTT
-,TRBV2,TRBJ2-7,TRBD1,CANSKGQSSSYEQYF,TGTGCCAATAGTAAGGGACAGTCAAGCTCCTACGAGCAGTACTTC
-,TRBV7-7,TRBJ2-1,TRBD2,CASSLGLAEGYNEQFF,TGTGCCAGCAGCTTGGGACTAGCGGAAGGCTACAATGAGCAGTTCTTC
-,TRBV2,TRBJ1-2,-,CASKAPGPNYGYTF,TGTGCCAGTAAAGCCCCAGGCCCGAACTATGGCTACACCTTC
-,TRBV4-1,TRBJ1-1,TRBD1,CASSHPTGRHTEAFF,TGCGCCAGCAGCCACCCGACAGGGAGGCACACTGAAGCTTTCTTT
few,TRBV7-8,TRBJ2-3,TRBD2,CASRLTRAGGLPNTQYF,TGTGCCAGCAGATTAACCCGGGCGGGGGGGCTTCCAAATACGCAGTATTTT
-,TRBV9,TRBJ2-5,TRBD1,CASSSPLGTGQGETQYF,TGTGCCAGCAGCTCTCCCTTAGGGACAGGGCAAGGAGAGACCCAGTACTTC
-,TRBV2,TRBJ1-2,TRBD1,CASRGQGFGVYGYTF,TGTGCCAGCAGGGGACAGGGTTTTGGGGTCTATGGCTACACCTTC
-,TRBV10-2,TRBJ2-1,-,CASSESMRGDEQFF,TGCGCCAGCAGTGAGTCGATGCGGGGTGATGAGCAGTTCTTC
-,TRBV18,TRBJ2-7,-,CASSPDISSYEQYF,TGTGCCAGCTCACCAGACATCAGCTCCTACGAGCAGTACTTC
-,TRBV7-8,TRBJ1-1,-,CASSPSGDGWAEAFF,TGTGCCAGCAGCCCAAGCGGGGACGGTTGGGCTGAAGCTTTCTTT
-,TRBV6-4,TRBJ2-2,TRBD1,CASSRTGTTGELFF,TGTGCCAGCAGTCGGACAGGGACCACCGGGGAGCTGTTTTTT
-,TRBV7-9,TRBJ2-7,TRBD1,CASSLDGTGSHEQYF,TGTGCCAGCAGCTTAGACGGGACAGGGTCCCACGAGCAGTACTTC
few,TRBV7-6,TRBJ1-4,-,CASSPSNVAGEKLFF,TGTGCCAGCAGCCCGTCGAACGTTGCAGGGGAAAAACTGTTTTTT
-,TRBV7-9,TRBJ1-5,TRBD1,CASSLGGQGVNQPQHF,TGTGCCAGCAGCTTGGGGGGACAGGGAGTAAATCAGCCCCAGCATTTT
-,TRBV21-1,TRBJ2-3,-,CASSSLHTSTDTQYF,TGTGCCAGCAGCAGCCTCCACACCAGCACAGATACGCAGTATTTT
-,TRBV5-4,TRBJ1-2,-,CASSSREGWYGYTF,TGTGCCAGCAGCTCCAGGGAGGGGTGGTATGGCTACACCTTC
once,TRBV6-5,TRBJ2-2,-,CATDGQLGTGELFF,TGTGCCACCGATGGACAGTTGGGCACCGGGGAGCTGTTTTTT
few,TRBV9,TRBJ1-2,-,CASSLYSQTNYGYTF,TGTGCCAGCAGTTTGTACAGCCAAACTAACTATGGCTACACCTTC
-,TRBV7-2,TRBJ2-2,-,CASTDRPATGELFF,TGTGCCAGCACTGACAGGCCGGCCACCGGGGAGCTGTTTTTT
-,TRBV5-1,TRBJ2-2,TRBD2,CASSFGTSGRPSNTGELFF,TGCGCCAGCAGCTTCGGGACTAGCGGGAGACCTTCGAACACCGGGGAGCTGTTTTTT
few,TRBV18,TRBJ1-1,-,CASSPMGRTEAFF,TGTGCCAGCTCACCAATGGGGAGGACTGAAGCTTTCTTT
-,TRBV20-1,TRBJ1-1,-,CSANRVVEAFF,TGCAGTGCTAACAGGGTCGTGGAAGCTTTCTTT
-,TRBV2,TRBJ1-2,-,CASSATGTNGYTF,TGTGCCAGCAGTGCTACCGGGACAAATGGCTACACCTTC
-,TRBV4-3,TRBJ1-2,-,CASSQANARGDGYTF,TGCGCCAGCAGCCAAGCGAACGCACGGGGGGATGGCTACACCTTC
-,TRBV11-2,TRBJ2-2,-,CASSLTQISGELFF,TGTGCCAGCAGCCTCACCCAGATATCCGGGGAGCTGTTTTTT
-,TRBV27,TRBJ2-7,-,CASRSQGTYEQYF,TGTGCCAGCCGCTCCCAGGGGACGTACGAGCAGTACTTC
-,TRBV9,TRBJ2-1,TRBD2,CASSVGLAGVNEQFF,TGTGCCAGCAGCGTAGGCCTAGCGGGGGTCAATGAGCAGTTCTTC
-,TRBV14,TRBJ2-6,TRBD1,CASSQEGQGASGSGANVLTF,TGTGCCAGCAGCCAGGAGGGACAGGGGGCTTCAGGCTCTGGGGCCAACGTCCTGACTTTC
few,TRBV6-6,TRBJ1-6,-,CASSLRTDNSPLHF,TGTGCCAGCAGTTTGAGAACCGATAATTCACCCCTCCACTTT
-,TRBV7-8,TRBJ1-5,-,CASSPRQRYSNQPQHF,TGTGCCAGCAGCCCTCGACAGCGCTATAGCAATCAGCCCCAGCATTTT
-,TRBV6-5,TRBJ1-2,-,CASILGPAGSYTF,TGTGCCAGCATTCTGGGACCGGCGGGGAGCTACACCTTC
-,TRBV21-1,TRBJ1-1,-,CASSKEDRVIIMNTEAFF,TGTGCCAGCAGCAAAGAGGACAGAGTGATTATAATGAACACTGAAGCTTTCTTT
-,TRBV19,TRBJ1-1,TRBD1,CASSPRTGQRWSTEAFF,TGTGCCAGTAGTCCCAGGACAGGCCAAAGATGGAGCACTGAAGCTTTCTTT
-,TRBV4-1,TRBJ2-1,TRBD2,CASTFRGGVGYEQFF,TGCGCCAGCACCTTTCGGGGGGGGGTCGGCTATGAGCAGTTCTTC
-,TRBV9,TRBJ2-3,-,CASSPTGTDTQYF,TGTGCCAGCAGCCCAACAGGGACAGATACGCAGTATTTT
-,TRBV5-8,TRBJ1-2,-,CASSRDGDYGYTF,TGTGCCAGCAGCCGTGATGGAGACTATGGCTACACCTTC